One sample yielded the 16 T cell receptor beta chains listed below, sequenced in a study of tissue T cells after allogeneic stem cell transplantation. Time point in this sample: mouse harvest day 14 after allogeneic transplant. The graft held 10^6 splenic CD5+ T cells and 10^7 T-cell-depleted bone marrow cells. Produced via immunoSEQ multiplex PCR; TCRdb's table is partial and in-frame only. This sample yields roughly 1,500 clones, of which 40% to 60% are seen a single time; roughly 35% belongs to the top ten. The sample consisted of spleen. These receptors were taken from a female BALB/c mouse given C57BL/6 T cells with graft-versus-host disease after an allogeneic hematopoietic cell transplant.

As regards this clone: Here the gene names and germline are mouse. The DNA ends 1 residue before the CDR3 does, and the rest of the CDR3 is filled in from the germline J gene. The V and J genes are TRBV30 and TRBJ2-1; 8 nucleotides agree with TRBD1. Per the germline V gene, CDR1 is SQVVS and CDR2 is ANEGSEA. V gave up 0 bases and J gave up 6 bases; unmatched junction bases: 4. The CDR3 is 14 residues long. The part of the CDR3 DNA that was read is TGTAGTTCTAGAGAAACCAGGGGGCGTGCTGAGCAGTTC. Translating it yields CSSRETRGRAEQF. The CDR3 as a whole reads CSSRETRGRAEQFF.

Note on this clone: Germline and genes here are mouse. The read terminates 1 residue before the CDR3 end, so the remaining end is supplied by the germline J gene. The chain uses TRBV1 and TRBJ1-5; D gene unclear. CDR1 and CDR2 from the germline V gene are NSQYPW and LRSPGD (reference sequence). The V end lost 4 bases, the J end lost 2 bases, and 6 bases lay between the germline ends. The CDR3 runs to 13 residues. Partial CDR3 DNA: TGCACCTGCAGTGTCCGGGACAACCAGGCTCCGCTT. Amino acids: CTCSVRDNQAPL. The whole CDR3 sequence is CTCSVRDNQAPLF. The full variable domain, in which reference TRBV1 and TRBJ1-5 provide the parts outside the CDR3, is VTLLEQNPRWRLVPRGQAVNLRCILKNSQYPWMSWYQQDLQKQLQWLFTLRSPGDKEVKSLPGADYLATRVTDTELRLQVANMSQGRTLYCTCSVRDNQAPLFGEGTRLSVL.

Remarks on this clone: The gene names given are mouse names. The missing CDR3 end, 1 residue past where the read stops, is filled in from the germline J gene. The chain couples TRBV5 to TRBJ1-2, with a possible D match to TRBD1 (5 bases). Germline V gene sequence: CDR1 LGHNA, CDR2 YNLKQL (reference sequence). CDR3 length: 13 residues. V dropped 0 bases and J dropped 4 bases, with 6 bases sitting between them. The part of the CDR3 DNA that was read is TGTGCCAGCAGCCAAGACAGGGCCTCCGACTACACC. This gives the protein CASSQDRASDYT. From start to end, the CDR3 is CASSQDRASDYTF.

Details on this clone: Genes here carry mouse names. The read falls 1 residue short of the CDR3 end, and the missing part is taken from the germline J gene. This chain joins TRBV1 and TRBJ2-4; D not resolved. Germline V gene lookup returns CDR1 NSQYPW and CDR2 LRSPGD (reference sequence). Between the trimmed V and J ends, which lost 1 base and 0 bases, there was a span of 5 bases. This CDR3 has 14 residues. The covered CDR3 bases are TGCACCTGCAGTGCAGCCGGTAGTCAAAACACCTTGTAC. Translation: CTCSAAGSQNTLY. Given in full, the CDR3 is CTCSAAGSQNTLYF.

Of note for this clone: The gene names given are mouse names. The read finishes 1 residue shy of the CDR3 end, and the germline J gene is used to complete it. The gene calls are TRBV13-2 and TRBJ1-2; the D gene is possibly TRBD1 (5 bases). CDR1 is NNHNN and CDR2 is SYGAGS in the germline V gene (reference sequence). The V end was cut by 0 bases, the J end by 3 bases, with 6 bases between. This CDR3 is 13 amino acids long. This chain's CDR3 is CASGDARDSDYTF. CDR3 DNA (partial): TGTGCCAGCGGTGATGCCAGGGACTCCGACTACACC.

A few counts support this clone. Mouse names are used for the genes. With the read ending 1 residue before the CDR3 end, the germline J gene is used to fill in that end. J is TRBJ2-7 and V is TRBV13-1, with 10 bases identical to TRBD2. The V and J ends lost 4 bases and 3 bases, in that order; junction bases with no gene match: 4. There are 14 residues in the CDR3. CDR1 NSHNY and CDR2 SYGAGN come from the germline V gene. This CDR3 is CASSTTGGHYEQYF. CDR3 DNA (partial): TGTGCCAGCAGTACGACTGGGGGGCACTATGAACAGTAC.

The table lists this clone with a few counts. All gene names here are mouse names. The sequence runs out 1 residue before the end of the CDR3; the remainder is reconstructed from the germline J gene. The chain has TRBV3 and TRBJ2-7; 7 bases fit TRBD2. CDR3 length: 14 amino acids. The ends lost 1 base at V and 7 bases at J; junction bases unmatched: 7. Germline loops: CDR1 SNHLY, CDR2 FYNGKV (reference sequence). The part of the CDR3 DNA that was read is TGTGCCAGCAGCTTAGTCCGGGGGGGGAGGGAACAGTAC. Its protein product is CASSLVRGGREQY. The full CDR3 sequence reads CASSLVRGGREQYF.

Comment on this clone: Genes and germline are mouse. The CDR3 loop reads CASKPGGAYEQYF. Partial CDR3 DNA: TGTGCCAGCAAGCCTGGGGGGGCCTATGAACAGTAC. The rearrangement uses TRBV14 and TRBJ2-7, with 9 bases matching TRBD2. The read ends 1 residue shy of where the CDR3 ends; the end is completed using the germline J gene. Germline V gene lookup returns CDR1 SGHDT and CDR2 FRDEAV. J gave up 2 bases and V 6 bases, and 3 bases lay outside the gene matches. There are 13 residues in the CDR3.

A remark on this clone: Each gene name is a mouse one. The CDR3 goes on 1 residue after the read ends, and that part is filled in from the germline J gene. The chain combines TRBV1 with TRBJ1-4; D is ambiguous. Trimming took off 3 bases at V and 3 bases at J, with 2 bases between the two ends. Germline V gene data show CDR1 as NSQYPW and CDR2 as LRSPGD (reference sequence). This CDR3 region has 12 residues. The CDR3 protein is CTCSAPNERLFF. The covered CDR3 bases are TGCACCTGCAGTGCCCCCAACGAAAGATTATTT.

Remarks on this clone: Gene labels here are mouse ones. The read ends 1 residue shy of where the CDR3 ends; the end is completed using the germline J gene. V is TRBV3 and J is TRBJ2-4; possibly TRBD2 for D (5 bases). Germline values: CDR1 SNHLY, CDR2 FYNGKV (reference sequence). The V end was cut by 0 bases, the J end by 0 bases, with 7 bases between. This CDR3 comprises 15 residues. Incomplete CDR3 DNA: TGTGCCAGCAGCTTAGCGTGGGGAAGTCAAAACACCTTGTAC. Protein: CASSLAWGSQNTLY. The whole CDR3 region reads CASSLAWGSQNTLYF.

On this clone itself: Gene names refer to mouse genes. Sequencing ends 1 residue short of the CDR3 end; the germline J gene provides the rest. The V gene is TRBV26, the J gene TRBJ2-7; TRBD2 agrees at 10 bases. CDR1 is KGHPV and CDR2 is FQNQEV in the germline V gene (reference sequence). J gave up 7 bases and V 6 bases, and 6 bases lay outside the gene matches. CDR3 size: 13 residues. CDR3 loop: CASSQDWGVEQYF. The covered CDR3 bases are TGTGCCAGCAGCCAAGACTGGGGGGTGGAACAGTAC.

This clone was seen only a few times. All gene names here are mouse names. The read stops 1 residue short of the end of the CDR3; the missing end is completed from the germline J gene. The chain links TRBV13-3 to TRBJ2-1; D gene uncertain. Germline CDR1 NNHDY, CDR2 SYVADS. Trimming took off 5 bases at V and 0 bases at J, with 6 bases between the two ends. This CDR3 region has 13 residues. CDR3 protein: CASSPGNYAEQFF. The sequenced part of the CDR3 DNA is TGTGCCAGCAGCCCGGGTAACTATGCTGAGCAGTTC.

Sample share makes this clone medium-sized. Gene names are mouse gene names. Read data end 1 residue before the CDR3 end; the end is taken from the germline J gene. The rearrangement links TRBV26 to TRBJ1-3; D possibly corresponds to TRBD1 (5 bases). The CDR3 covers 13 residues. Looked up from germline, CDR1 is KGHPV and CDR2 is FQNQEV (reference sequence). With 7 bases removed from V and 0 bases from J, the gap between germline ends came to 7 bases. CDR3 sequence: CASIQGSGNTLYF. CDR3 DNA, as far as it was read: TGTGCCAGCATTCAGGGTTCTGGAAATACGCTCTAT.

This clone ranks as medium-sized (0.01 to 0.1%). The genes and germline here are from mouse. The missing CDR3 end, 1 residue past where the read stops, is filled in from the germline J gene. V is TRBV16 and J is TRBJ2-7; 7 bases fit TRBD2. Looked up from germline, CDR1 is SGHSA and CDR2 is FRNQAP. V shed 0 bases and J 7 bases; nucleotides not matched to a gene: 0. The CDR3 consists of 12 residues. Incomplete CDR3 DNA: TGTGCAAGCAGCTTAGAGGGGGGGGAACAGTAC. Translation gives CASSLEGGEQY. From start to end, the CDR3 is CASSLEGGEQYF. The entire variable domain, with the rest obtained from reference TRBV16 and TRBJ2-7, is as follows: NAGVIQTPRHKVTGKGQEATLWCEPISGHSAVFWYRQTIVQGLEFLTYFRNQAPIDDSGMPKERFSAQMPNQSHSTLKIQSTQPQDSAVYLCASSLEGGEQYFGPGTRLTVL.

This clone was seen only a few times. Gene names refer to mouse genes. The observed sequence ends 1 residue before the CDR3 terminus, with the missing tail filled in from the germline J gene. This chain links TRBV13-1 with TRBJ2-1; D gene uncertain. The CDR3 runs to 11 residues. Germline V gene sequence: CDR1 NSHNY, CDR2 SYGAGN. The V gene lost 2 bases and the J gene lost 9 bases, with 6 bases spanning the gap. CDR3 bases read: TGTGCCAGCAGTGACCCTCTTGAGCAGTTC. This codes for CASSDPLEQF. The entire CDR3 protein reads CASSDPLEQFF.

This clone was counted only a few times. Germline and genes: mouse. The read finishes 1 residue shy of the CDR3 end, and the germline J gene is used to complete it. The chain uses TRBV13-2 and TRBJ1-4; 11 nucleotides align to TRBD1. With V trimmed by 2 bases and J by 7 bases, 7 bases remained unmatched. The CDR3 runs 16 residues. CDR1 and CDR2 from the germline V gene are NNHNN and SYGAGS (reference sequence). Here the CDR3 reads CASGEPGTGGSERLFF. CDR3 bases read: TGTGCCAGCGGTGAGCCCGGGACAGGGGGTTCCGAAAGATTATTT.